Sequencing of this T cell receptor (beta chain) was carried out in a study of blood T cell repertoires in COVID-19. Study background: The origin of the acute and convalescent COVID-19 samples was the United States, Italy and Spain.

Clinical history as reported by participants underpinned cohort assignment. The assay was immunoSEQ multiplex PCR, and TCRdb's table has in-frame clones only and misses some. The sample shows 200,000 to 250,000 clones, approximately 90% of them seen only once. V shed 4 bases, J shed 6 bases, and the junction held 4 bases outside the gene matches. The CDR3 contains 13 residues. The V gene's germline CDR1 is SGHRS and CDR2 YFSETQ. This receptor was identified in a man aged 25-40 years who had recovered from COVID-19. The rearrangement links TRBV5-1 to TRBJ1-5, with 7 bases identical to TRBD1. The source material was PBMCs or T cells enriched from blood (not recorded which). The CDR3 protein is CASSGGGGQPQHF. CDR3 in DNA: TGCGCCAGCAGCGGAGGGGGCGGTCAGCCCCAGCATTTT. Drawing the rest from reference TRBV5-1 and TRBJ1-5, the complete variable domain is KAGVTQTPRYLIKTRGQQVTLSCSPISGHRSVSWYQQTPGQGLQFLFEYFSETQRNKGNFPGRFSGRQFSNSRSEMNVSTLELGDSALYLCASSGGGGQPQHFGDGTRLSIL.